One sample yielded the 26 T cell receptor beta chains listed below, sequenced in a study of T cell clonotyping in hematopoietic cell transplantation. Sequenced by immunoSEQ multiplex PCR; TCRdb stores in-frame clones only, minus some. The data hold 4,600 or so clones, with about 76% observed a single time. The source was peripheral blood mononuclear cells, collected 100 days after allogeneic stem cell transplant. The receptors here all came from a female patient between 50 and 60 years old who had an allogeneic stem cell transplant from an unrelated donor, so the T cells may come from the graft donor. Some clones in this sample may be carry-over from other donors' samples.

The chain uses TRBV5-1 and TRBJ2-7; tentatively, D is TRBD1 (5 bases). CDR3 size: 13 residues. The V end lost 2 bases, the J end lost 7 bases, and 13 bases lay between the germline ends. From germline, CDR1 is SGHRS and CDR2 YFSETQ. This CDR3 is CASSLRLGQEQYF. CDR3 sequence (DNA): TGCGCCAGCAGCTTACGATTGGGGCAGGAGCAGTACTTC.

This chain joins TRBV18 and TRBJ2-7, with no clear D. Per the germline V gene, CDR1 is KGHSH and CDR2 is LQKENI. Trimming cost V 8 bases and J 4 bases, with 18 bases left between them. This CDR3 is 14 amino acids long. CDR3 loop: CASNGPDNPYEQYF. In DNA form, the CDR3 reads TGTGCCAGCAACGGCCCCGATAATCCTTACGAGCAGTACTTC.

V usage is TRBV29-1 and J usage is TRBJ1-1; TRBD1 might be the D (5 bases). The germline gives CDR1 SQVTM, CDR2 ANQGSEA. CDR3 length: 13 amino acids. The V and J ends lost 4 bases and 0 bases respectively, with 9 bases between them. CDR3 sequence (DNA): TGCAGCGTTGTAATAGGGGTGAACACTGAAGCTTTCTTT. Protein: CSVVIGVNTEAFF. The whole variable domain, filled in from reference TRBV29-1 and TRBJ1-1, reads SAVISQKPSRDICQRGTSLTIQCQVDSQVTMMFWYRQQPGQSLTLIATANQGSEATYESGFVIDKFPISRPNLTFSTLTVSNMSPEDSSIYLCSVVIGVNTEAFFGQGTRLTVV.

The chain joins TRBV2 to TRBJ1-2, with D tentatively TRBD1 (6 bases). Germline CDR1 reads SNHLY; CDR2 reads FYNNEI. V was pared by 1 base and J by 8 bases, with 8 bases between. CDR3 length: 12 residues. CDR3 sequence (DNA): TGTGCCAGCAGTGAAGAAAGGGGGGGCTACACCTTC. It yields the protein CASSEERGGYTF.

The J gene is TRBJ2-2, the V gene TRBV19; 8 positions agree with TRBD1. The CDR3 consists of 16 residues. Per germline, CDR1 LNHDA and CDR2 SQIVND (reference sequence). J gave up 4 bases and V 4 bases, and 8 bases lay outside the gene matches. The CDR3 region has the DNA TGTGCCAGTAGTACACCAGGACAGGGAGGCACCGGGGAGCTGTTTTTT. This codes for CASSTPGQGGTGELFF.

The rearrangement uses TRBV14 and TRBJ2-5, with D perhaps matching TRBD1 or TRBD2 (5 bases each). CDR1 is SGHDN, CDR2 FVKESK, per germline. V was shortened by 6 bases and J by 0 bases, with 11 bases between the two germline ends. This CDR3 region has 14 residues. CDR3 sequence (DNA): TGTGCCAGCAGGGGGACGGGTTACCAAGAGACCCAGTACTTC. Protein sequence: CASRGTGYQETQYF.

V usage is TRBV9 and J usage is TRBJ1-1, with D unresolved. Germline V gives CDR1 SGDLS, CDR2 YYNGEE. The CDR3 consists of 13 residues. Between the trimmed V and J ends, which lost 1 base and 8 bases, there was a span of 12 bases. This CDR3 reads CASSVRGGSEAFF. In DNA, the CDR3 is TGTGCCAGCAGCGTACGGGGTGGGTCCGAAGCTTTCTTT.

The chain employs TRBV6-5 and TRBJ1-5; 7 bases are shared with TRBD1. V shed 4 bases, J shed 8 bases, and the junction held 5 bases outside the gene matches. Germline-derived CDR1 and CDR2 are MNHEY and SVGAGI. The CDR3 spans 13 residues. The CDR3 bases are TGTGCCAGCAGTTCTCAGGGGGGGGAGCCCCAGCATTTT. Its translation is CASSSQGGEPQHF.

The chain links TRBV5-4 to TRBJ1-1, with 7 bases matching TRBD1. V gave up 0 bases and J gave up 1 base; unmatched junction bases: 0. This CDR3 contains 14 residues. Germline V lookup: CDR1 SGHNT, CDR2 YYREEE (reference sequence). The CDR3 reads CASSLEGANTEAFF. The CDR3 DNA follows: TGTGCCAGCAGCTTGGAGGGGGCGAACACTGAAGCTTTCTTT.

This clone was seen more than once but under ten times. This sequence joins TRBV28 and TRBJ1-1; the D gene is possibly TRBD1 (6 bases). The V gene lost 3 bases and the J gene lost 1 base, with 12 bases spanning the gap. CDR3 size: 15 residues. Germline CDR1 MDHEN, CDR2 SYDVKM. Here the CDR3 reads CASSFWGQGNTEAFF. The DNA of the CDR3 is TGTGCCAGCAGTTTTTGGGGGCAGGGGAACACTGAAGCTTTCTTT.

This sequence joins TRBV7-9 and TRBJ2-5; D is uncertain. Trimming removed 3 bases from V and 5 bases from J, with 16 bases in between. Germline assignment: CDR1 SEHNR and CDR2 FQNEAQ (reference sequence). The CDR3 is made up of 15 amino acids. CDR3 sequence (DNA): TGTGCCAGCAGCTTGTTCCGGGCCCTCGGGGAGACCCAGTACTTC. Translation gives CASSLFRALGETQYF. The full variable domain, with the rest looked up from reference TRBV7-9 and TRBJ2-5, is DTGVSQNPRHKITKRGQNVTFRCDPISEHNRLYWYRQTLGQGPEFLTYFQNEAQLEKSRLLSDRFSAERPKGSFSTLEIQRTEQGDSAMYLCASSLFRALGETQYFGPGTRLLVL.

This chain uses TRBV28 with TRBJ2-5; no definite D call. This CDR3 is 15 amino acids long. V gave up 5 bases and J gave up 5 bases, with 18 bases separating them. Germline CDR1 and CDR2: MDHEN and SYDVKM. This CDR3 is CASSPPGPTGETQYF. CDR3 coding DNA: TGTGCCAGCAGTCCCCCCGGTCCAACTGGGGAGACCCAGTACTTC.

The genes are TRBV28 and TRBJ2-1; TRBD2 is a possible D gene (5 bases). The CDR3 is made up of 16 amino acids. Trimming removed 5 bases from V and 4 bases from J, with 18 bases in between. CDR1 MDHEN and CDR2 SYDVKM come from the germline V gene. The CDR3 coding sequence is TGTGCCAGCAGTCCACTGGGAGCGGTGGGGTACAATGAGCAGTTCTTC. Its translation is CASSPLGAVGYNEQFF.

CDR3 amino acids: CASSRGTSGYNEQFF. CDR3 DNA sequence: TGTGCCAGCAGTCGGGGGACTAGCGGTTACAATGAGCAGTTCTTC. The V call is TRBV27, the J call TRBJ2-1; 11 nucleotides align to TRBD2. CDR1 and CDR2 (germline): MNHEY, SMNVEV (reference sequence). This CDR3 region has 15 residues. With V trimmed by 5 bases and J by 4 bases, 4 bases remained unmatched.

V gene TRBV14 combines with J gene TRBJ2-3; D might be TRBD2 (6 bases). This CDR3 is built from 13 residues. The V end was cut by 6 bases, the J end by 6 bases, with 13 bases between. Germline V gene lookup returns CDR1 SGHDN and CDR2 FVKESK. The CDR3 nucleotides read TGTGCCAGCAGGACAAGCGGAGGGGATACGCAGTATTTT. Protein sequence: CASRTSGGDTQYF.

The V gene is TRBV29-1, the J gene TRBJ1-6, with D tentatively TRBD1 (5 bases). The germline V gene has CDR1 SQVTM and CDR2 ANQGSEA. The ends were cut back, 5 bases at V and 11 bases at J, with 16 bases in the middle. The CDR3 is 13 residues long. The CDR3 DNA sequence: TGCAGCGTTTACCCTGACGGGGGGACACCCCTCCACTTT. Translation gives CSVYPDGGTPLHF.

The rearrangement uses TRBV30 and TRBJ2-5; perhaps TRBD2 as D (5 bases). Germline V gene sequence: CDR1 GTSNPN, CDR2 SVGIG (reference sequence). The V and J ends lost 5 bases and 3 bases respectively, with 10 bases between them. The CDR3 length is 12 residues. Here the CDR3 reads CAWQRRKETQYF. The CDR3 DNA follows: TGTGCCTGGCAAAGGAGGAAAGAGACCCAGTACTTC.

The chain is built from TRBV28 and TRBJ2-5; D is possibly TRBD2 (5 bases). V dropped 7 bases and J dropped 4 bases, with 13 bases sitting between them. The CDR3 has 13 amino acids. Germline CDR1 reads MDHEN; CDR2 reads SYDVKM. The CDR3 DNA is TGTGCCAGCACAACCCAAGGGAGAGAGACCCAGTACTTC. Protein product: CASTTQGRETQYF.

This clone was seen only once. V usage is TRBV25-1 and J usage is TRBJ2-7; possibly TRBD1 for D (6 bases). Germline loops: CDR1 MGHDK, CDR2 SYGVNS. V lost 3 bases, J lost 0 bases, and 12 bases lay in between. CDR3 length: 15 amino acids. The CDR3 DNA follows: TGTGCCAGCAGTGACACAGGGTCCTACTCCTACGAGCAGTACTTC. Its translation: CASSDTGSYSYEQYF.

This clone was counted once. The V call is TRBV19, the J call TRBJ2-7; D perhaps matches TRBD2 (6 bases). V was shortened by 2 bases and J by 7 bases, with 15 bases between the two germline ends. The CDR3 has 14 residues. CDR1 and CDR2 from the germline V gene are LNHDA and SQIVND (reference sequence). CDR3 amino acids: CASSILGGAGEQYF. For the CDR3, the DNA is TGTGCCAGTAGTATATTGGGAGGAGCTGGAGAGCAGTACTTC.

The chain employs TRBV11-2 and TRBJ2-3; 8 bases agree with TRBD2. This CDR3 contains 14 residues. CDR1 is SGHAT, CDR2 FQNNGV, per germline. The V and J ends lost 6 bases and 5 bases, in that order; junction bases with no gene match: 7. This CDR3 is CASRFGGAKDTQYF. The CDR3 DNA follows: TGTGCCAGCAGATTCGGGGGGGCTAAAGATACGCAGTATTTT. The entire variable domain, with the rest obtained from reference TRBV11-2 and TRBJ2-3, is as follows: EAGVAQSPRYKIIEKRQSVAFWCNPISGHATLYWYQQILGQGPKLLIQFQNNGVVDDSQLPKDRFSAERLKGVDSTLKIQPAKLEDSAVYLCASRFGGAKDTQYFGPGTRLTVL.

The J gene is TRBJ2-7, the V gene TRBV6-1, with 8 nucleotides matching TRBD2. Germline loops: CDR1 MNHNS, CDR2 SASEGT. The CDR3 covers 13 residues. The V and J ends lost 11 bases and 2 bases, in that order; junction bases with no gene match: 8. This CDR3 reads CAARPGGAYEQYF. As DNA, the CDR3 is TGTGCCGCGCGACCGGGAGGGGCCTACGAGCAGTACTTC.

This clone qualifies as large (0.1 to 1%). The genes are TRBV19 and TRBJ2-7, with 7 bases lining up with TRBD2. V lost 5 bases and J lost 6; bases outside the gene matches: 4. This CDR3 has 12 residues. In germline, CDR1 is LNHDA, CDR2 SQIVND (reference sequence). Here the CDR3 DNA reads TGTGCCAGTAGTCCGGGGGGAGCCGAGCAGTACTTC. It is translated as CASSPGGAEQYF.

A single count supports this clone. The V gene is TRBV6-5, the J gene TRBJ2-5; 10 bases are a match to TRBD1. CDR1 MNHEY and CDR2 SVGAGI come from the germline V gene. Unmatched junction bases numbered 8, after V lost 6 bases and J lost 4 bases. The CDR3 runs 15 residues. CDR3 bases: TGTGCCAGCAGCTCCCCCGGGACAGGGGTAGAGACCCAGTACTTC. This encodes CASSSPGTGVETQYF.

V and J are TRBV11-2 and TRBJ2-7; D remains ambiguous. Trimming removed 2 bases from V and 9 bases from J, with 20 bases in between. Germline lookup yields CDR1 SGHAT and CDR2 FQNNGV. There are 15 residues in the CDR3. This CDR3 reads CASSLYSPGAVGQYF. CDR3 in DNA: TGTGCCAGCAGCTTATATTCGCCAGGCGCCGTCGGGCAGTACTTC.

This clone has just a few counts. This chain connects TRBV7-2 to TRBJ1-5; no firm D call. CDR1 SGHTA and CDR2 FQGNSA come from the germline V gene. The CDR3 runs 13 residues. Trimming took 8 bases from V and 0 from J, leaving 8 bases between them. The DNA for the CDR3 is TGTGCCAGCGGATCCTATAGCAATCAGCCCCAGCATTTT. The encoded protein is CASGSYSNQPQHF.